This TCR beta chain stems from a study of T cells in Graves' hyperthyroidism and ophthalmopathy. Whole-study results and caveats: Blood also carried most thyroid clonotypes expanded above 0.001.

Trimming cost V 6 bases and J 0 bases, with 12 bases left between them. This CDR3 comprises 15 residues. Germline V gene data show CDR1 as KGHSH and CDR2 as LQKENI. Not enrolled were patients with uncontrolled infection, other autoimmune disease, pregnancy or lactation. Clinical symptoms, serum thyroxine and TRAb, thyroid ultrasound and orbital computed tomography together formed the diagnostic basis. Before ophthalmopathy appeared, progressors gave blood at initial hyperthyroidism diagnosis. It was RNA transcripts that yielded the amplified TCR beta CDR3 regions. The HTBI primer set drove a first-round RT-PCR of the TCR CDR3. TCRdb itself ran the multiplex PCR reads through MiXCR, one entry per CDR3 protein. The data show about 160,000 distinct CDR3 sequences, less than 10% seen once. On this clonotype: The antigen is undetermined.

The sequence came from a woman aged 18-35 years with Graves' hyperthyroidism that later progressed to Graves' ophthalmopathy. The specimen sequenced was blood. The chain has TRBV18 and TRBJ2-4, with D perhaps assigned TRBD1 or TRBD2 (5 bases each). As DNA, the CDR3 is TGTGCCAGCTCTCCCGGGACCCAAGCCAAAAACATTCAGTACTTC. Its protein is CASSPGTQAKNIQYF.